This T cell receptor (beta chain) derives from a study of identical twins. Trimming cost V 1 base and J 4 bases, with 10 bases left between them. In germline, CDR1 is LNHNV, CDR2 YYDKDF (reference sequence). The CDR3 has 15 residues. TCRdb re-called the 5' RACE reads with MiXCR, one entry per CDR3 protein. The data hold about 890,000 distinct CDR3 sequences, with roughly 12% observed a single time. The data were also submitted as part of a second study, on yellow fever vaccine responses in identical twins.

The TCR was taken from a woman aged 18-29 years in good health. Material: PBMCs. The V call is TRBV15, the J call TRBJ1-4, with unresolved D. The CDR3 bases are TGTGCCACCAGCAGAGCCCCAGAAAGTAATGAAAAACTGTTTTTT. Protein product: CATSRAPESNEKLFF. Combining the CDR3 with reference TRBV15 and TRBJ1-4 gives the whole variable domain DAMVIQNPRYQVTQFGKPVTLSCSQTLNHNVMYWYQQKSSQAPKLLFHYYDKDFNNEADTPDNFQSRRPNTSFCFLDIRSPGLGDTAMYLCATSRAPESNEKLFFGSGTQLSVL.